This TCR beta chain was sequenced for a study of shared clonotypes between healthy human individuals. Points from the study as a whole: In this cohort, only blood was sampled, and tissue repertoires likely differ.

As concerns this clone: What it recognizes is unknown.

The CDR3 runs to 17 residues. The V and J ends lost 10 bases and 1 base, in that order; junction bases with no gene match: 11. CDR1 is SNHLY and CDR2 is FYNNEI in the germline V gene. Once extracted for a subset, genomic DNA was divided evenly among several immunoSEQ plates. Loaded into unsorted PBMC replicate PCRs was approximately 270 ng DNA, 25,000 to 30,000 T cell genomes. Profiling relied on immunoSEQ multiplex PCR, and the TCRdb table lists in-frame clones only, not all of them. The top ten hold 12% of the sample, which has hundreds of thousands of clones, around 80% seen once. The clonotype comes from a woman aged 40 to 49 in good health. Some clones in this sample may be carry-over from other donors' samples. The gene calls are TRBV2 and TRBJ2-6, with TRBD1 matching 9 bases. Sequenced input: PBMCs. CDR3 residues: CATGPGQGPSGANVLTF. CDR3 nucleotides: TGTGCCACCGGGCCGGGACAGGGCCCATCTGGGGCCAACGTCCTGACTTTC.